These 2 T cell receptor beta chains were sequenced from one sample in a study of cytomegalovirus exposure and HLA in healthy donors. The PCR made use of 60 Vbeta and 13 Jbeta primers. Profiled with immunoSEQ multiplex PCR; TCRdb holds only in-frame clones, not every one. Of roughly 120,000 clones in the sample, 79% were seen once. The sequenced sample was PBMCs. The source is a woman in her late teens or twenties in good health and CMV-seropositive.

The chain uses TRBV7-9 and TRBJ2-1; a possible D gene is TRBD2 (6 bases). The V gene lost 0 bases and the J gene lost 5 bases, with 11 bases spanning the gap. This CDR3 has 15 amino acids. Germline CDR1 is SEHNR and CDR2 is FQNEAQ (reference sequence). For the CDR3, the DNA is TGTGCCAGCAGCTTAGCCCAGCGGGCAAACAATGAGCAGTTCTTC. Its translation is CASSLAQRANNEQFF. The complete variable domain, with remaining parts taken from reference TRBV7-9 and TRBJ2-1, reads DTGVSQNPRHKITKRGQNVTFRCDPISEHNRLYWYRQTLGQGPEFLTYFQNEAQLEKSRLLSDRFSAERPKGSFSTLEIQRTEQGDSAMYLCASSLAQRANNEQFFGPGTRLTVL.

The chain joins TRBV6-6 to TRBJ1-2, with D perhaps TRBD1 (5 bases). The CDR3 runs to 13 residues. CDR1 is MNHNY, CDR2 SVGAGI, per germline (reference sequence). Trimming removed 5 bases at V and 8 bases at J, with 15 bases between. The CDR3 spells CASSTIPRVGYTF. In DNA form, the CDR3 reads TGTGCCAGCAGTACTATCCCCAGGGTCGGCTACACCTTC.